The 8 T cell receptor beta chains below come from one sample, sequenced in a study of low-dose radiotherapy and immunotherapy resistance in tumors. Time point specified: before trial treatment. Alpha- and beta-chain coverage of first-strand cDNA came from TRAV- and TRBV-specific primers. For amplifying TCRs, the PCR ran for about 22 cycles with Phusion, which was used together with a constant-region primer and the adapter on the V primers. Using its own MiXCR run on the reads, TCRdb lists one record per CDR3 protein. The sample shows around 99,000 distinct CDR3 sequences, more than 7.5% of them seen only once. Sequencing used PBMCs, obtained before treatment. The receptors shown here come from a male donor with prostate cancer.

This clonotype occurred many times. This rearrangement joins TRBV29-1 to TRBJ1-4; no clear D. Trimming removed 4 bases from V and 1 base from J, with 7 bases in between. CDR3 length: 13 residues. Germline loops: CDR1 SQVTM, CDR2 ANQGSEA. The CDR3 region is CSVGGLTNEKLFF. The CDR3 DNA is TGCAGCGTTGGCGGGCTAACTAATGAAAAACTGTTTTTT.

The chain recombines TRBV10-3 with TRBJ2-7, with D unclear. The V gene's germline CDR1 is ENHRY and CDR2 SYGVKD. This CDR3 has 12 residues. Trimming stripped 10 bases from V and 2 bases from J, with 12 bases between. The CDR3 bases are TGTGCCAACGGACCTACAACCTACGAGCAGTACTTC. Translating it yields CANGPTTYEQYF.

The sample holds many counts of this clonotype. The gene calls are TRBV4-1 and TRBJ1-1; weak D call: TRBD1 (6 bases). The CDR3 totals 13 residues. The germline gives CDR1 MGHRA, CDR2 YSYEKL. V was shortened by 0 bases and J by 10 bases, with 12 bases between the two germline ends. DNA of the CDR3: TGCGCCAGCAGCCAAGAATGGGGGCCCAGAGCTTTCTTT. It encodes CASSQEWGPRAFF.

This clonotype was counted at least ten times. This CDR3 reads CSASGHLNYGYTF. The CDR3 DNA reads as TGCAGTGCTTCGGGACACCTAAACTATGGCTACACCTTC. The J gene is TRBJ1-2, the V gene TRBV20-1; a possible D gene is TRBD1 (6 bases). Germline assignment: CDR1 DFQATT and CDR2 SNEGSKA (reference sequence). V lost 5 bases and J lost 2, with 12 bases in between. The CDR3 loop spans 13 amino acids.

This clonotype was seen many times. This chain links TRBV14 with TRBJ2-1; 11 bases match TRBD2. The CDR3 totals 15 residues. The V and J ends lost 3 bases and 9 bases, in that order; junction bases with no gene match: 7. Germline V CDR1 and CDR2: SGHDN, FVKESK. CDR3 amino acids: CASSQALAGGGEQFF. For the CDR3, the DNA is TGTGCCAGCAGCCAGGCCCTAGCGGGAGGCGGTGAGCAGTTCTTC.

This clonotype was recorded many times. The chain has TRBV5-4 and TRBJ2-7; 8 bases fit TRBD1. V was pared by 4 bases and J by 5 bases, with 8 bases of the junction left unmatched. The V gene's germline CDR1 is SGHNT and CDR2 YYREEE (reference sequence). The CDR3 loop spans 14 amino acids. This chain's CDR3 is CASSHQGARNEQYF. As DNA, the CDR3 is TGTGCCAGCAGCCACCAGGGGGCGCGAAACGAGCAGTACTTC.

This clonotype showed up many times. V gene TRBV7-8 combines with J gene TRBJ1-1; D is undetermined. Germline V gene lookup returns CDR1 SGHVS and CDR2 FQNEAQ. Between the trimmed V and J ends, which lost 5 bases and 4 bases, there was a span of 14 bases. The CDR3 is 14 amino acids. CDR3 in DNA: TGTGCCAGCAGCATTACCCCAAGAACCACTGAAGCTTTCTTT. Encoded protein: CASSITPRTTEAFF.

J is TRBJ2-2 and V is TRBV9; 7 nucleotides line up with TRBD1. The CDR3 covers 19 residues. The ends lost 4 bases at V and 3 bases at J; junction bases unmatched: 18. Germline V gene lookup returns CDR1 SGDLS and CDR2 YYNGEE. The CDR3 coding sequence is TGTGCCAGCAGCCCACCGACGGACAGGCGTCTTGGGTACACCGGGGAGCTGTTTTTT. Its translation: CASSPPTDRRLGYTGELFF.